The 6 T cell receptor beta chains listed next were all sequenced from one sample in a study of shared clonotypes between healthy human individuals (dated by TCRdb to 2020 to 2021). Libraries were prepared through the immunoSEQ multiplex PCR assay. The table was pulled from immuneACCESS by TCRdb, which kept in-frame rearrangements only. Such tables lose some clones; where checked, under half of the loss comes from unresolved V genes, and the rest has no known cause. In all, the sample holds around 240,000 clones, and over 60% of those were seen once. The ten largest clones represent 11% of the sample. The sequenced sample consisted of memory CD4+ T cells sorted from blood. Sample cell subset or site, as interpreted from the label and publication: CD45RA-negative fraction. Source of these receptors: a young man in good health.

The chain carries TRBV5-4 and TRBJ2-3; 12 bases are a match to TRBD2. Trimming at V came to 4 bases and at J to 6 bases, leaving 6 bases not matched to a gene. The CDR3 sequence is 15 residues long. Germline-derived CDR1 and CDR2 are SGHNT and YYREEE (reference sequence). CDR3 sequence (DNA): TGTGCCAGCAGCCAGGGACTAGCGGGTTACGATACGCAGTATTTT. Protein: CASSQGLAGYDTQYF.

In this sample, this clone turned up once. The V gene is TRBV6-5, the J gene TRBJ2-1; tentatively, D is TRBD2 (5 bases). Germline CDR1 and CDR2: MNHEY and SVGAGI. V was clipped by 2 bases and J by 7 bases, with 12 bases between them. CDR3 length: 14 residues. CDR3 region: CASSYGSVGNEQFF. In DNA form, the CDR3 reads TGTGCCAGCAGTTACGGTAGCGTGGGTAATGAGCAGTTCTTC.

V usage is TRBV29-1 and J usage is TRBJ2-3; TRBD1 matches 7 bases. V trimming: 4 bases; J trimming: 1 base; junction bases outside the gene matches: 5. The CDR3 is made up of 14 amino acids. From germline, CDR1 is SQVTM and CDR2 ANQGSEA. Here the CDR3 reads CSVARQGGTDTQYF. DNA for the CDR3: TGCAGCGTTGCCAGACAGGGAGGCACAGATACGCAGTATTTT.

CDR3 bases: TGTGCCACCAGCAGAGACATTGGACAGCCTTATGGCTACACCTTC. Amino acid sequence: CATSRDIGQPYGYTF. J is TRBJ1-2 and V is TRBV15; tentatively, D is TRBD1 (6 bases). Germline lookup yields CDR1 LNHNV and CDR2 YYDKDF (reference sequence). The V gene lost 0 bases and the J gene lost 5 bases, with 13 bases spanning the gap. The length of the CDR3 is 15 residues.

This clone appeared a few times. V usage is TRBV18 and J usage is TRBJ1-3; D perhaps matches TRBD1 (6 bases). With 3 bases removed from V and 4 bases from J, the gap between germline ends came to 13 bases. Looked up from germline, CDR1 is KGHSH and CDR2 is LQKENI. CDR3 length: 15 residues. The CDR3 region is CASSPAQGYGNTIYF. CDR3 DNA: TGTGCCAGCTCACCGGCACAGGGTTACGGAAACACCATATATTTT.

The chain uses TRBV28 and TRBJ2-1; 7 bases align to TRBD1. This CDR3 region has 14 residues. The junction had 9 bases not matched to a gene; V was cut back by 5 bases and J by 8 bases. Germline CDR1 reads MDHEN; CDR2 reads SYDVKM. In DNA, the CDR3 is TGTGCCAGCAGTCCAAGGGGGCGCGAGGATGAGCAGTTCTTC. Encoded protein: CASSPRGREDEQFF.